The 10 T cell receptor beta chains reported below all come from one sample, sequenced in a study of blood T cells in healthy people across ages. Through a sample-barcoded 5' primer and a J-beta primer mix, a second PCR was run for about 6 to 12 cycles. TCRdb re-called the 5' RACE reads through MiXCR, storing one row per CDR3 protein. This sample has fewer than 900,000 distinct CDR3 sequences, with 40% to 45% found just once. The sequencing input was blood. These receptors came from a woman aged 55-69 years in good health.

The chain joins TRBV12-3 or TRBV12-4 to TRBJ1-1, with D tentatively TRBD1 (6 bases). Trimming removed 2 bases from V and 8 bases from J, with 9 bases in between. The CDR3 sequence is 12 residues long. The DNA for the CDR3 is TGTGCCAGCAGTTTACCCGGGACAGAAGCTTTCTTT. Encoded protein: CASSLPGTEAFF.

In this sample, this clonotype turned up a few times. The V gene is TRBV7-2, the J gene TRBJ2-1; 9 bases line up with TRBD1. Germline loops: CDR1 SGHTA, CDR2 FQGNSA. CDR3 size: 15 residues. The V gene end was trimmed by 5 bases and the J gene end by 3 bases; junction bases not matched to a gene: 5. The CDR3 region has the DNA TGTGCCAGCAGCCCTACAGGGGGCCTCTACAATGAGCAGTTCTTC. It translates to CASSPTGGLYNEQFF.

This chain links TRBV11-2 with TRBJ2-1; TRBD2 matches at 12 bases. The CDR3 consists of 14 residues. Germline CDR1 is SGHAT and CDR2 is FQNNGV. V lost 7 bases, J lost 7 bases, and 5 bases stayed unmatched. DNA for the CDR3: TGTGCCAGCACCGGACTAGCGGGACAAAATGAGCAGTTCTTC. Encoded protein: CASTGLAGQNEQFF.

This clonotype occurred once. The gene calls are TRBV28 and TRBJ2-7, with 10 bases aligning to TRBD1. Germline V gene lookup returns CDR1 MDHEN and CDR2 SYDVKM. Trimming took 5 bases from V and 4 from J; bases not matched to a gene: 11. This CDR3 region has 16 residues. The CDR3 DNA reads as TGTGCCAGCAGTACCAGCAGGGACAGGGGTCGGTACGAGCAGTACTTC. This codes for CASSTSRDRGRYEQYF.

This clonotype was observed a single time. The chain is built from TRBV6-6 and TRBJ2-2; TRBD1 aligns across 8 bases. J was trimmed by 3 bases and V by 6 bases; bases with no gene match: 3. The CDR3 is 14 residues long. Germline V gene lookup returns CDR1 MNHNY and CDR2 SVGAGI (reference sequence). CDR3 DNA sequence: TGTGCCAGCAGAGACAGGGGTGACACCGGGGAGCTGTTTTTT. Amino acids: CASRDRGDTGELFF.

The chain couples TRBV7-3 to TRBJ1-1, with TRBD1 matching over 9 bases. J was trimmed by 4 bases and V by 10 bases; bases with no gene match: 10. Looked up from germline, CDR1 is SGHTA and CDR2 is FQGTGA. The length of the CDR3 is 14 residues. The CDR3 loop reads CATSQGATSTEAFF. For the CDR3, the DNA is TGTGCCACCTCACAGGGGGCCACGAGCACTGAAGCTTTCTTT.

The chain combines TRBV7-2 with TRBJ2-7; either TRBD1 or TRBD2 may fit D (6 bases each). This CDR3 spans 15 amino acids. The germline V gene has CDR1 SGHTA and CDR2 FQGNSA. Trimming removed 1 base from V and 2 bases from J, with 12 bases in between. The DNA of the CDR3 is TGTGCCAGCAGCTTAGATGGGGGGCAGACCTACGAGCAGTACTTC. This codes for CASSLDGGQTYEQYF.

CDR3: CASSLYQGNGLDRYF. The DNA of the CDR3 is TGTGCCAGCAGCTTATACCAGGGGAATGGACTAGACAGGTACTTC. The chain uses TRBV7-2 and TRBJ2-5; maybe TRBD2 (7 bases). Germline lookup yields CDR1 SGHTA and CDR2 FQGNSA. The CDR3 length is 15 residues. Trimming stripped 2 bases from V and 13 bases from J, with 23 bases between.

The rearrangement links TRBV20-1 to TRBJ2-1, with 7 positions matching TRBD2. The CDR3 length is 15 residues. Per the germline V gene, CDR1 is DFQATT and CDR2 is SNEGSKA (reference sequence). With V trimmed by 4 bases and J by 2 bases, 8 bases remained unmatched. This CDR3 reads CSATASGVTYNEQFF. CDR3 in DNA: TGCAGTGCTACAGCAAGCGGGGTGACCTACAATGAGCAGTTCTTC.

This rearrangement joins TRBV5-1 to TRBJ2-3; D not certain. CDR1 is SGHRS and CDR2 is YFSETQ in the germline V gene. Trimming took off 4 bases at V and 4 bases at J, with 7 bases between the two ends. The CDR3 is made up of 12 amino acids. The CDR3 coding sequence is TGCGCCAGCAGCCCGTGGGCAGATACGCAGTATTTT. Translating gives CASSPWADTQYF.